One and the same sample provided the 23 T cell receptor beta chains below, sequenced in a study of blood T cell repertoires in COVID-19. Using immunoSEQ multiplex PCR, the repertoire was profiled, and TCRdb retains in-frame clones only, with some absent. The sample consists of about 260,000 clones, 75% to 90% of them appearing once. The sequencing sample was made of peripheral blood. The receptors derive from an older woman with COVID-19, enrolled during active disease.

The rearrangement uses TRBV5-1 and TRBJ2-7, with D perhaps matching TRBD1 (5 bases). The CDR3 runs 16 residues. Trimming removed 0 bases from V and 0 bases from J, with 13 bases in between. Germline V gives CDR1 SGHRS, CDR2 YFSETQ. The DNA for the CDR3 is TGCGCCAGCAGCTTGGCGGGCAGGGCCCCCTCCTACGAGCAGTACTTC. Its protein product is CASSLAGRAPSYEQYF.

The chain employs TRBV6-5 and TRBJ2-1, with TRBD2 matching 7 bases. This CDR3 comprises 12 residues. Germline V lookup: CDR1 MNHEY, CDR2 SVGAGI. CDR3 coding DNA: TGTCGGGTGGGCCCTGGGAGGGTTGAGCAGTTCTTC. Its translation: CRVGPGRVEQFF.

As DNA, the CDR3 is TGTGCCAGCAGTCCAACAGGGGGCGCTAACACTGAAGCTTTCTTT. Amino acids: CASSPTGGANTEAFF. The chain employs TRBV3-1 (or the pseudogene TRBV3-2) and TRBJ1-1; 9 nucleotides line up with TRBD1. This CDR3 is built from 15 residues. Losses at the gene ends were 6 bases for V and 2 bases for J; bases not matched to a gene: 7. CDR1 is LGHDT and CDR2 is YNNKEL in the germline V gene (reference sequence).

V usage is TRBV7-2 and J usage is TRBJ1-3, with 8 bases aligning to TRBD1. Trimming at V came to 5 bases and at J to 2 bases, leaving 5 bases not matched to a gene. This CDR3 spans 15 amino acids. Germline V gene lookup returns CDR1 SGHTA and CDR2 FQGNSA. The CDR3 spells CASSQGQGAGNTIYF. CDR3 DNA sequence: TGTGCCAGCAGCCAAGGACAGGGAGCTGGAAACACCATATATTTT. Full variable domain (outside the CDR3, taken from reference TRBV7-2 and TRBJ1-3): GAGVSQSPSNKVTEKGKDVELRCDPISGHTALYWYRQSLGQGLEFLIYFQGNSAPDKSGLPSDRFSAERTGGSVSTLTIQRTQQEDSAVYLCASSQGQGAGNTIYFGEGSWLTVV.

The rearrangement joins TRBV5-6 to TRBJ1-1; D is unclear. Trimming left V 4 bases short and J 2 bases short, with 12 bases between. This CDR3 is built from 14 residues. The germline gives CDR1 SGHDT, CDR2 YYEEEE. As DNA, the CDR3 is TGTGCCAGCAGCCCCGACACGAGCAACACTGAAGCTTTCTTT. Translated: CASSPDTSNTEAFF. The full variable domain, rest sourced from reference TRBV5-6 and TRBJ1-1, is DAGVTQSPTHLIKTRGQQVTLRCSPKSGHDTVSWYQQALGQGPQFIFQYYEEEERQRGNFPDRFSGHQFPNYSSELNVNALLLGDSALYLCASSPDTSNTEAFFGQGTRLTVV.

V gene TRBV4-1 combines with J gene TRBJ2-7; 10 nucleotides agree with TRBD1. CDR1 and CDR2 from the germline V gene are MGHRA and YSYEKL. There are 19 residues in the CDR3. Losses at the gene ends were 0 bases for V and 1 base for J; bases not matched to a gene: 12. The CDR3 region has the DNA TGCGCCAGCAGCCAAGATGGTAAACCATGGGGACAGGGGTCCTACGAGCAGTACTTC. Protein: CASSQDGKPWGQGSYEQYF.

The genes are TRBV7-2 and TRBJ1-5; D may be TRBD1 (5 bases). Germline V gives CDR1 SGHTA, CDR2 FQGNSA. The CDR3 sequence is 15 residues long. Trimming cost V 5 bases and J 4 bases, with 15 bases left between them. DNA for the CDR3: TGTGCCAGCAGCCCCCGGGGGGGACGGAATCAGCCCCAGCATTTT. Translating it yields CASSPRGGRNQPQHF.

J is TRBJ1-1 and V is TRBV19; 7 bases map to TRBD1. There are 14 residues in the CDR3. The junction had 4 bases not matched to a gene; V was cut back by 3 bases and J by 3 bases. From germline, CDR1 is LNHDA and CDR2 SQIVND (reference sequence). This chain's CDR3 is CASSIRQGHTEAFF. The CDR3 region has the DNA TGTGCCAGTAGTATCAGACAGGGACACACTGAAGCTTTCTTT.

This chain links TRBV30 with TRBJ2-1, with 9 bases identical to TRBD1. Germline V gene sequence: CDR1 GTSNPN, CDR2 SVGIG (reference sequence). Unmatched junction bases numbered 8, after V lost 6 bases and J lost 8 bases. This CDR3 is 13 amino acids long. CDR3 residues: CACTGQGIYEQFF. The DNA for the CDR3 is TGTGCCTGTACGGGACAGGGTATCTATGAGCAGTTCTTC. Full variable domain (missing parts from reference TRBV30 and TRBJ2-1): SQTIHQWPATLVQPVGSPLSLECTVEGTSNPNLYWYRQAAGRGLQLLFYSVGIGQISSEVPQNLSASRPQDRQFILSSKKLLLSDSGFYLCACTGQGIYEQFFGPGTRLTVL.

The chain joins TRBV28 to TRBJ2-1; 9 bases are shared with TRBD2. Germline CDR1 is MDHEN and CDR2 is SYDVKM. The CDR3 runs to 15 residues. V trimming: 5 bases; J trimming: 6 bases; junction bases outside the gene matches: 8. The CDR3 sequence is CASSRRREGFNEQFF. The CDR3 bases are TGTGCCAGCAGTCGCCGGCGGGAGGGCTTCAATGAGCAGTTCTTC.

The chain has TRBV14 and TRBJ1-5, with D unclear. This CDR3 is built from 12 residues. CDR1 is SGHDN, CDR2 FVKESK, per germline. V was trimmed by 3 bases and J by 4 bases, leaving 4 bases between them. This CDR3 reads CASSHPNQPQHF. CDR3 nucleotides: TGTGCCAGCAGCCACCCAAATCAGCCCCAGCATTTT.

To note about this clone: Distinct nucleotide sequences in the sample also encode this CDR3. This chain joins TRBV19 and TRBJ1-5; unclear D gene. The CDR3 contains 13 residues. The germline V and J ends were trimmed by 5 bases and 6 bases, with 11 bases remaining between them. Looked up from germline, CDR1 is LNHDA and CDR2 is SQIVND (reference sequence). The CDR3 region has the DNA TGTGCCAGTAGTCCTACCGGGATTCAGCCCCAGCATTTT. This gives the protein CASSPTGIQPQHF.

CDR3 nucleotides: TGTGCCAGCAGTTTACCCGGGAAACATCAGCCCCAGCATTTT. This sequence encodes CASSLPGKHQPQHF. The chain is built from TRBV28 and TRBJ1-5; D not resolved. The CDR3 covers 14 residues. Between the trimmed V and J ends, which lost 2 bases and 5 bases, there was a span of 10 bases. Germline-derived CDR1 and CDR2 are MDHEN and SYDVKM.

This clone was detected only once. The J gene is TRBJ2-2, the V gene TRBV28; D unresolved. The CDR3 covers 14 residues. The germline V gene encodes CDR1 MDHEN and CDR2 SYDVKM. Trimming pared 6 bases from V and 1 base from J, leaving 9 bases between. The DNA for the CDR3 is TGTGCCAGCAGATTCACCGGGAACACCGGGGAGCTGTTTTTT. It is translated as CASRFTGNTGELFF.

The chain carries TRBV6-2 or TRBV6-3 and TRBJ2-3; the match to TRBD1 covers 7 bases. V was clipped by 5 bases and J by 9 bases; unmatched bases: 8. Germline CDR1 reads MNHEY; CDR2 reads SVGEGT. The CDR3 consists of 13 residues. CDR3 DNA sequence: TGTGCCAGCAGTGTTAGGGGGCTAAACACGCAGTATTTT. Translating gives CASSVRGLNTQYF.

The chain recombines TRBV27 with TRBJ2-7; 7 nucleotides match TRBD1. J was trimmed by 2 bases and V by 4 bases; bases with no gene match: 8. CDR1 MNHEY and CDR2 SMNVEV come from the germline V gene (reference sequence). The CDR3 has 15 amino acids. The CDR3 DNA reads as TGTGCCAGCAGTTCCTGGGACAGTAGCACCTACGAGCAGTACTTC. Translation gives CASSSWDSSTYEQYF.

The V call is TRBV21-1, the J call TRBJ2-5; the table gives TRBD1 as D, unverified against the DNA. TRBV21-1 is described as a pseudogene. The CDR3 spans 17 residues. CDR3 sequence (DNA): TGTGCCAGCACCCAGTGGGACAGGGGCGTTCAACAAGAGACCCAGTACTTC. Its protein is CASTQWDRGVQQETQYF.

The rearrangement joins TRBV6-5 to TRBJ2-1; the D gene is possibly TRBD1 (6 bases). The CDR3 loop spans 15 amino acids. The V gene lost 6 bases and the J gene lost 0 bases, with 12 bases spanning the gap. Germline V gives CDR1 MNHEY, CDR2 SVGAGI. The CDR3 coding sequence is TGTGCCAGCAGAAGTGGGGGCGGCTCCTACAATGAGCAGTTCTTC. Protein: CASRSGGGSYNEQFF.

This clone occurred once. The chain carries TRBV28 and TRBJ2-2; D possibly corresponds to TRBD1 (5 bases). V gave up 5 bases and J gave up 7 bases, with 32 bases separating them. Germline lookup yields CDR1 MDHEN and CDR2 SYDVKM. The CDR3 is 20 residues long. CDR3 residues: CASSTGHYSMAGRSIGELFF. CDR3 sequence (DNA): TGTGCCAGCAGTACCGGACACTATTCTATGGCCGGGCGTAGTATCGGGGAGCTGTTTTTT.

The chain links TRBV2 to TRBJ1-4; possible D gene TRBD1, 5 bases. The germline V and J ends were trimmed by 7 bases and 3 bases, with 12 bases remaining between them. CDR3 length: 14 amino acids. Per germline, CDR1 SNHLY and CDR2 FYNNEI. Written as DNA, the CDR3 is TGTGCCAGCACTCAGGGTGATGCTAATGAAAAACTGTTTTTT. It encodes CASTQGDANEKLFF. The full variable domain, with the rest looked up from reference TRBV2 and TRBJ1-4, is EPEVTQTPSHQVTQMGQEVILRCVPISNHLYFYWYRQILGQKVEFLVSFYNNEISEKSEIFDDQFSVERPDGSNFTLKIRSTKLEDSAMYFCASTQGDANEKLFFGSGTQLSVL.

The chain employs TRBV3-1 (or the pseudogene TRBV3-2) and TRBJ2-1; a weak D match, TRBD2 (5 bases). CDR3 length equals 16 residues. Germline CDR1 reads LGHDT; CDR2 reads YNNKEL (reference sequence). V dropped 3 bases and J dropped 2 bases, with 14 bases sitting between them. CDR3 region: CASSHDPAETYNEQFF. In DNA form, the CDR3 reads TGTGCCAGCAGCCATGACCCAGCGGAGACCTACAATGAGCAGTTCTTC.

This clone was observed a single time. This chain links TRBV28 with TRBJ2-5; D might be TRBD2 (6 bases). Looked up from germline, CDR1 is MDHEN and CDR2 is SYDVKM. The CDR3 runs 15 residues. Between the trimmed V and J ends, which lost 5 bases and 9 bases, there was a span of 22 bases. CDR3 protein: CASSRTGDSLCAQYF. Written as DNA, the CDR3 is TGTGCCAGCAGTCGGACGGGAGACTCCCTCTGTGCCCAGTACTTC.

The chain carries TRBV2 and TRBJ1-4; D uncertain. The CDR3 contains 13 residues. V lost 7 bases and J lost 5, with 11 bases in between. From germline, CDR1 is SNHLY and CDR2 FYNNEI. This CDR3 reads CASIGFGNEKLFF. The CDR3 DNA is TGTGCCAGCATAGGTTTCGGGAATGAAAAACTGTTTTTT.